This paragraph covers one T cell receptor beta chain sequence. Its target is not known. One end of the junction does not line up with germline, which may come from a read error. The germline CDR1 and CDR2 sequences are SGHVS and FNYEAQ. The CDR3 loop spans 16 amino acids. Libraries of bulk TCR were made by previously described methods (with listed TCR primers). One entry per CDR3 protein results from TCRdb running MiXCR on the PCR reads. The profile shows hundreds of thousands of distinct CDR3 sequences, approximately 20% of them singletons. The source of the sample is a study of molecular identifiers for immune sequencing clone quantification. Whole-study context: For replicates, RNA isolated from approximately 20,000 or 98,000 naive CD8 cells was divided into five portions, of which four were sequenced. Study results and caveats: With a barcode shared among identical TCR molecules, highly expanded clone sizes could be underestimated.

Sequencing was done on a sample of naive CD8+ T cells from blood, with Jurkat cell RNA spiked in. Subset noted: FACS-sorted CD8+CD4-CCR7+CD45RA+ naive T cells. The chain employs TRBV7-6 and TRBJ2-5; TRBD2 might be the D (6 bases). The TCR comes from a human donor in good health. Some libraries in this study had Jurkat cell RNA spiked in. CDR3: CASSPKWGLNQGTQYF. The CDR3 DNA follows: TGTGCCAGCAGCCCCAAATGGGGACTTAACCAAGGGACCCAGTACTTC.